The clone carrying this TCR beta chain was counted a single time. These data belong to a study of radiotherapy plus CTLA-4 blockade in lung cancer. Some clones are missing from TCRdb's copy, which holds only in-frame ones; the method was immunoSEQ multiplex PCR. The sample shows some 90,000 clones, 80% to 85% of them seen only once. Germline CDR1 MNHEY, CDR2 SMNVEV (reference sequence). The CDR3 has 14 residues. V shed 6 bases and J 9 bases; nucleotides not matched to a gene: 8. The receptor was isolated from a human donor with non-small cell lung cancer who had stable disease on radiotherapy plus ipilimumab. The specimen was peripheral blood, collected from a patient treated with radiotherapy plus ipilimumab. The J gene is TRBJ2-1, the V gene TRBV27, with 10 bases that match TRBD1. The CDR3 protein is CASRDRGRRGEQFF. In DNA form, the CDR3 reads TGTGCCAGCAGAGACAGGGGGCGGAGGGGTGAGCAGTTCTTC.